This TCR beta chain derives from a study of CXCR3-negative and CXCR3-positive naive CD8 T cells (dated by TCRdb to between 2018 and 2021). Regarding the research as a whole: In total, around 140 million TRB reads were obtained, or roughly 1.5 +/- 0.3 million reads per library. Diversity and physicochemical repertoire analyses were performed on about a dozen donors pooled from two independent experiments. The TRBV-TRBJ cluster analysis covered naive subsets from roughly five donors and memory cells from 3 donors.

Overall results and qualifications from the work: Comparably high repertoire diversity was found in both naive subsets, whereas much lower repertoire diversity was found in memory CD8+ T cells. Because surface CD5, which has been linked to self-reactivity in mice, was comparable between naive subsets, TCR interaction strength was also inferred from TRB CDR3 physicochemical properties. Within the same donor, TRBV-TRBJ usage looked similar between naive CXCR3-negative and CXCR3-positive cells, but memory cells had distinct patterns. Freshly isolated PBMCs were used for most assays because CXCR3 expression partially decreased after cryopreservation.

Each CD8+ T cell subset was flow-sorted in triplicate, with over 250,000 cells per subset placed directly into RLT lysis buffer. Peripheral blood mononuclear cells were isolated from buffy coats by standard density gradient centrifugation. Total RNA was extracted from sorted cells using an RNeasy Mini Kit. Notes on this clonotype: The antigen it recognizes is unknown.

Instrument used: NextSeq 550. The Human TCR Profiling Kit (MiLaboratory) was used to make UMI-labeled 5' RACE TRB cDNA libraries. The full amount of extracted RNA was used for cDNA synthesis, and the full amount of resulting cDNA was used for PCR amplification. The libraries were made side by side, with each library going through the same number of PCR cycles. The original pipeline was this. MIGEC and MiXCR extracted about 50,000 +/- 10,000 unique UMI-labeled TRB cDNA molecules per library, requiring at least two reads per UMI. On average, each library contained approximately 40,000 +/- 10,000 functional in-frame TRB CDR3 nucleotide clonotypes without stop codons. After downsampling to 5000 UMI-labeled TRB molecules per sample, diversity metrics, including normalized Shannon-Wiener and Chao1, were computed in VDJtools. For the central five CDR3 residues, VDJtools calculated physicochemical properties weighted by clonotype size, namely interaction energy, strength, volume and Kidera factor 4. After TCRdb reprocessed the reads, each CDR3 protein sequence was kept as one row, without DNA. The V and J calls follow TCRdb's processing rather than the paper's. The sample's table covers approximately 41,000 distinct CDR3 sequences. The ten largest clones take up around 11% of the sample.

This clonotype originated in a human donor in good health. Some clones in this sample may be carry-over from other donors' samples. What was sequenced was memory CD8+ T cells from blood. The sample's cell subset or site label is to be understood as: conventional CD8+ memory T cells (TMEM), sorted as controls.

Here the CDR3 is given as CSVDGTGYHSAEAFF. The rearranged segments are TRBV29-1 and TRBJ1-1; TCRdb gives TRBD1 as the D gene, but with no DNA this cannot be confirmed. Per the germline V gene, SQVTM is the CDR1 and ANQGSEA is the CDR2. The CDR3 runs 15 residues from the cysteine to the phenylalanine. The record lacks a DNA sequence.